Below, 32 T cell receptor beta chains from the same sample are listed, as sequenced in a study of read filtering for tumor transcriptome and immune sequencing. From roughly 390 ng of RNA, a library with molecular barcoded alpha/delta and beta/gamma adaptors was made. TCRdb used MiXCR to reprocess the reads, holding one entry per CDR3 protein. The table has more than 100,000 distinct CDR3 sequences, around 13% seen once; the top ten hold roughly 11%. Sequencing used a population of CD138-negative cells sorted from bone marrow. All receptors come from a donor aged 40 or over with multiple myeloma.

This clonotype was recorded a few times. Given a much more abundant clone one base away, this may be a read error. This chain connects TRBV24-1 to TRBJ2-1; no clear D gene. The CDR3 contains 12 residues. Germline V gene data show CDR1 as KGHDR and CDR2 as SFDVKD. V was shortened by 5 bases and J by 8 bases, with 9 bases between the two germline ends. DNA of the CDR3: TGTGCCACCAGTGTGGGCCGGGATGAGCAGTTCTTC. This codes for CATSVGRDEQFF.

In the case of this clonotype: It is unclear where the CDR3 begins or ends on the DNA, so no DNA is shown, and the CDR3 is as TCRdb lists it. The chain recombines TRBV4-2 with TRBJ2-1; the table's D call, TRBD1, was not checked against the DNA. Germline V gives CDR1 LGHNA, CDR2 YNFKEQ. The CDR3 is 19 residues long, ends included. The CDR3 sequence is CASSQWGQGALGSYNEQLF.

This clonotype was seen repeatedly, ten times or more. DNA of the CDR3: TGTGCCACCGCCGACCCGGGACTAGCGGGAAGGAATGAGCAGTTCTTC. Protein: CATADPGLAGRNEQFF. The chain carries TRBV19 and TRBJ2-1, with 13 nucleotides matching TRBD2. V was clipped by 10 bases and J by 7 bases; unmatched bases: 13. Germline values: CDR1 LNHDA, CDR2 SQIVND (reference sequence). This CDR3 spans 16 amino acids.

This clonotype was picked up a small number of times. This rearrangement joins TRBV20-1 to TRBJ2-3; D unresolved. CDR1 DFQATT and CDR2 SNEGSKA come from the germline V gene (reference sequence). This CDR3 has 12 residues. V lost 4 bases and J 4 bases, leaving 9 bases between the germline ends. CDR3 nucleotide sequence: TGCAGTGCTAAGACCGGAGCAGATACGCAGTATTTT. Residues: CSAKTGADTQYF.

Worth noting for this clonotype: Germline and junction disagree at one end, which may indicate a read error. The chain combines TRBV7-9 with TRBJ2-1; D remains ambiguous. Germline V gene data show CDR1 as SEHNR and CDR2 as FQNEAQ (reference sequence). CDR3 length: 13 residues. This chain's CDR3 is CASNLSLDNEQFF. The DNA for the CDR3 is TGTGCCAGCAACTTATCGCTGGACAATGAGCAGTTCTTC.

As regards this clonotype: Relative to the germline gene, one junction end is altered; a read error may explain this. The chain combines TRBV10-1 with TRBJ2-1; the match to TRBD2 covers 8 bases. The germline V gene has CDR1 WNHNN and CDR2 SYGVQD (reference sequence). This CDR3 comprises 15 residues. The CDR3 coding sequence is TGTGCCATCAGATATAGCGGGGAGCCTTACAATGAGCAGTTCTTC. Encoded protein: CAIRYSGEPYNEQFF.

This clonotype was counted many times. V gene TRBV30 combines with J gene TRBJ2-3; D possibly corresponds to TRBD1 (5 bases). The CDR3 runs to 14 residues. Germline values: CDR1 GTSNPN, CDR2 SVGIG (reference sequence). V was cut by 0 bases and J by 2 bases, with 9 bases left in between. The CDR3 region has the DNA TGTGCCTGGAGTGTCGGCAGGGTCACAGATACGCAGTATTTT. Its translation is CAWSVGRVTDTQYF.

This clonotype was recorded at least ten times. This chain uses TRBV3-1 with TRBJ2-1; D gene ambiguous. The CDR3 is 15 amino acids. CDR1 and CDR2 (germline): LGHDT, YNNKEL (reference sequence). Deletions cut 1 base from V and 0 bases from J, with 7 bases between. The CDR3 DNA is TGTGCCAGCAGCCAAGGTGGGGACTCCTACAATGAGCAGTTCTTC. It is translated as CASSQGGDSYNEQFF.

This clonotype has ten or more counts. The chain recombines TRBV20-1 with TRBJ2-1; 7 bases fit TRBD2. The CDR3 runs 15 residues. Germline V gives CDR1 DFQATT, CDR2 SNEGSKA (reference sequence). V dropped 5 bases and J dropped 1; count of bases not matched to a gene: 8. In DNA form, the CDR3 reads TGCAGTGCTCTCTCGGGCGGGAGTTCCTACAATGAGCAGTTCTTC. It encodes CSALSGGSSYNEQFF.

This clonotype was seen many times. The gene calls are TRBV12-5 and TRBJ1-1; TRBD1 matches at 9 bases. Per germline, CDR1 LGHNT and CDR2 FRNRAP. The J segment lost 5 bases and the V segment lost 6 bases, leaving 7 bases of the junction unmatched. CDR3 length equals 14 residues. The CDR3 sequence is CASGPSGTGTEAFF. CDR3 DNA sequence: TGTGCTAGTGGCCCCTCCGGGACAGGGACTGAAGCTTTCTTT.

This clonotype was detected ten times or more. V gene TRBV10-3 combines with J gene TRBJ2-1; 13 bases are shared with TRBD2. The trim removed 2 bases at V and 5 bases at J, leaving 3 bases unmatched. Germline V lookup: CDR1 ENHRY, CDR2 SYGVKD. The CDR3 consists of 16 residues. The CDR3, as DNA: TGTGCCATCAGTGAGCCCGGACTAGCGGGAGACAATGAGCAGTTCTTC. It codes for CAISEPGLAGDNEQFF.

The chain combines TRBV6-5 with TRBJ2-1; D is unclear. V gave up 8 bases and J gave up 3 bases, with 5 bases separating them. In germline, CDR1 is MNHEY, CDR2 SVGAGI. The CDR3 length is 11 residues. The CDR3 here is CASRFYNEQFF. Here the CDR3 DNA reads TGTGCCAGCCGCTTCTACAATGAGCAGTTCTTC.

This clonotype was seen repeatedly, ten times or more. The chain employs TRBV11-2 and TRBJ2-5, with 10 bases lining up with TRBD2. The ends lost 1 base at V and 0 bases at J; junction bases unmatched: 2. This CDR3 region has 16 residues. Germline loops: CDR1 SGHAT, CDR2 FQNNGV. CDR3 DNA sequence: TGTGCCAGCAGCTTAGGGCTAGCGGGAGACCAAGAGACCCAGTACTTC. Translating gives CASSLGLAGDQETQYF.

Notes on this clonotype: A much larger clone differs by one base, so this may be a read error. The chain employs TRBV5-1 and TRBJ2-5, with TRBD1 identical over 9 bases. Per the germline V gene, CDR1 is SGHRS and CDR2 is YFSETQ. This CDR3 comprises 17 residues. The CDR3 nucleotides are TGCGCCAGCAGCTACTCAACGGGACAGGGCCACCAAGAGATCCAGTACTTC. Its protein is CASSYSTGQGHQEIQYF.

This clonotype was recorded many times. This chain uses TRBV7-2 with TRBJ2-7; no firm D call. The CDR3 covers 14 residues. Trimming removed 2 bases from V and 2 bases from J, with 10 bases in between. Per germline, CDR1 SGHTA and CDR2 FQGNSA. This chain's CDR3 is CASSLMRQAYEQYF. CDR3 DNA sequence: TGTGCCAGCAGCTTAATGAGGCAGGCCTACGAGCAGTACTTC.

Of note for this clonotype: It may be a read error: a sequence one base away is much more abundant. The chain recombines TRBV7-9 with TRBJ2-1; 9 nucleotides match TRBD1. Trimming removed 9 bases from V and 8 bases from J; junction bases left unmatched: 14. Germline V gene lookup returns CDR1 SEHNR and CDR2 FQNEAQ (reference sequence). This CDR3 is 15 amino acids long. The CDR3 region has the DNA TGTGCCAGGAGCCGGCGACAGGGGGGTTTCGATGAGCAGTTCTTC. Its protein product is CARSRRQGGFDEQFF.

This clonotype was seen a few times. Relative to the germline gene, one junction end is altered; a read error may explain this. The chain has TRBV12-3 or TRBV12-4 and TRBJ1-1; weak D call: TRBD1 (6 bases). The CDR3 length is 15 residues. The CDR3: CASSNMGAVYTEVFF. In DNA, the CDR3 is TGTGCCAGCAGCAACATGGGGGCTGTGTACACTGAAGTTTTCTTT.

This clonotype was recorded at least ten times. The V call is TRBV6-5, the J call TRBJ1-1; unclear D gene. Trimming cost V 2 bases and J 7 bases, with 17 bases left between them. This CDR3 is 15 amino acids long. Germline CDR1 is MNHEY and CDR2 is SVGAGI. CDR3 protein: CASSYGIGREGEAFF. DNA of the CDR3: TGTGCCAGCAGTTACGGGATTGGGAGGGAAGGTGAAGCTTTCTTT.

This clonotype is termed large (0.1 to 1%). For the CDR3, the DNA is TGTGCCAGCAGCGCCGGGACAGGGGAAACCTACAATGAGCAGTTCTTC. It translates to CASSAGTGETYNEQFF. V is TRBV7-9 and J is TRBJ2-1; 10 nucleotides align to TRBD1. CDR1 is SEHNR and CDR2 is FQNEAQ in the germline V gene (reference sequence). V shed 5 bases, J shed 2 bases, and the junction held 6 bases outside the gene matches. The CDR3 spans 16 residues.

In its sample, this clonotype was seen many times. Here the CDR3 reads CASKPGQGLDEQYF. The CDR3 region has the DNA TGTGCCAGCAAACCGGGACAGGGTCTTGACGAGCAGTACTTC. The V call is TRBV28, the J call TRBJ2-7; 9 nucleotides line up with TRBD1. V was clipped by 7 bases and J by 5 bases; unmatched bases: 9. The CDR3 runs 14 residues. Germline V CDR1 and CDR2: MDHEN, SYDVKM.

This clonotype was counted between two and nine times. The chain is built from TRBV29-1 and TRBJ2-3, with D uncertain. Germline CDR1 SQVTM, CDR2 ANQGSEA. This CDR3 region has 13 residues. With 2 bases removed from V and 5 bases from J, the gap between germline ends came to 11 bases. The CDR3: CSVEFNPGDTQYF. CDR3 DNA: TGCAGCGTTGAATTTAATCCAGGAGATACGCAGTATTTT.

This clonotype was observed many times. V is TRBV4-2 and J is TRBJ2-3; TRBD2 matches 12 bases. The V gene end was trimmed by 3 bases and the J gene end by 6 bases; junction bases not matched to a gene: 10. The CDR3 is 17 residues long. Germline loops: CDR1 LGHNA, CDR2 YNFKEQ. The CDR3 protein is CASSQETSGGPGDTQYF. The DNA of the CDR3 is TGTGCCAGCAGCCAGGAGACTAGCGGGGGTCCCGGGGATACGCAGTATTTT.

This clonotype has a handful of counts. The J gene is TRBJ2-5, the V gene TRBV28; 7 nucleotides agree with TRBD2. The germline CDR1 and CDR2 sequences are MDHEN and SYDVKM. The CDR3 extends over 17 amino acids. Trimming cost V 3 bases and J 2 bases; bases outside gene matches: 12. DNA of the CDR3: TGTGCCAGCAGTTTTTTCCTTCGGCGGGAGCAACAAGAGACCCAGTACTTC. Its protein is CASSFFLRREQQETQYF.

This clonotype was seen a handful of times. The rearrangement joins TRBV5-1 to TRBJ2-5; the match to TRBD2 covers 9 bases. The CDR3 length is 15 residues. Per germline, CDR1 SGHRS and CDR2 YFSETQ. Trimming at V came to 7 bases and at J to 5 bases, leaving 12 bases not matched to a gene. This CDR3 is CASSRNSGRVETQYF. CDR3 coding DNA: TGCGCCAGCTCCCGGAATAGCGGGAGAGTTGAGACCCAGTACTTC.

The CDR3 DNA reads as TGTGCCAGTAGTATAGACAGGGGGAAGGTTACGCAGTATTTT. Translation gives CASSIDRGKVTQYF. The rearrangement uses TRBV19 and TRBJ2-3; 7 nucleotides match TRBD1. CDR1 is LNHDA and CDR2 is SQIVND in the germline V gene (reference sequence). With V trimmed by 0 bases and J by 8 bases, 5 bases remained unmatched. The CDR3 runs 14 residues.

This clonotype was seen ten or more times. This chain connects TRBV30 to TRBJ2-1; 7 nucleotides agree with TRBD2. V was pared by 2 bases and J by 0 bases, with 4 bases of the junction left unmatched. This CDR3 comprises 15 residues. Germline CDR1 and CDR2: GTSNPN and SVGIG (reference sequence). DNA of the CDR3: TGTGCCTGGAGTCCTAGCGGAAGCTCCTACAATGAGCAGTTCTTC. Protein sequence: CAWSPSGSSYNEQFF.

Only a few counts were recorded for this clonotype. This may arise from a read error, as a much more abundant clone is one base away. The rearrangement uses TRBV19 and TRBJ2-1; D is ambiguous. The CDR3 consists of 18 residues. Germline values: CDR1 LNHDA, CDR2 SQIVND (reference sequence). V lost 3 bases to trimming and J lost 3 bases, with 21 bases between them. CDR3 coding DNA: TGTGCCAGTAGTATGAGCCTGTTGGGGTATGGCTTCTACAATGAGCAGTTCTTC. Protein product: CASSMSLLGYGFYNEQFF. The full variable domain, rest sourced from reference TRBV19 and TRBJ2-1, is DGGITQSPKYLFRKEGQNVTLSCEQNLNHDAMYWYRQDPGQGLRLIYYSQIVNDFQKGDIAEGYSVSREKKESFPLTVTSAQKNPTAFYLCASSMSLLGYGFYNEQFFGPGTRLTVL.

At least ten counts were recorded for this clonotype. The chain employs TRBV14 and TRBJ2-7; D not resolved. The germline gives CDR1 SGHDN, CDR2 FVKESK. Trimming took off 0 bases at V and 1 base at J, with 7 bases between the two ends. This CDR3 contains 14 residues. The CDR3 is CASSQERSSYEQYF. The CDR3 nucleotides are TGTGCCAGCAGCCAAGAAAGGAGTTCCTACGAGCAGTACTTC. Looking up the rest from reference TRBV14 and TRBJ2-7 gives the full variable domain: EAGVTQFPSHSVIEKGQTVTLRCDPISGHDNLYWYRRVMGKEIKFLLHFVKESKQDESGMPNNRFLAERTGGTYSTLKVQPAELEDSGVYFCASSQERSSYEQYFGPGTRLTVT.

At least ten counts were recorded for this clonotype. V gene TRBV6-1 combines with J gene TRBJ1-1; 8 bases are shared with TRBD1. CDR1 and CDR2 from the germline V gene are MNHNS and SASEGT. The CDR3 has 13 amino acids. The ends lost 4 bases at V and 6 bases at J; junction bases unmatched: 4. As DNA, the CDR3 is TGTGCCAGCAGTGGGGGGACAGGTGCTGAAGCTTTCTTT. Translating it yields CASSGGTGAEAFF.

The chain links TRBV11-2 to TRBJ1-2; D is ambiguous. CDR1 is SGHAT and CDR2 is FQNNGV in the germline V gene. The CDR3 covers 13 residues. The germline V and J ends were trimmed by 1 base and 3 bases, with 6 bases remaining between them. The DNA of the CDR3 is TGTGCCAGCAGCTTAGCAGAGTACTATGGCTACACCTTC. This translates into CASSLAEYYGYTF.

This clonotype was picked up many times. The genes are TRBV19 and TRBJ1-5, with D hard to call. This CDR3 region has 13 residues. The germline CDR1 and CDR2 sequences are LNHDA and SQIVND (reference sequence). Trimming removed 4 bases at V and 5 bases at J, with 9 bases between. CDR3 nucleotide sequence: TGTGCCAGTAGTAGGTCCATAGATCAGCCCCAGCATTTT. This codes for CASSRSIDQPQHF.

To note about this clonotype: This could be a read error, since a much larger clone is one nucleotide away. The gene calls are TRBV20-1 and TRBJ1-1; 12 nucleotides agree with TRBD1. This CDR3 comprises 16 residues. Germline CDR1 reads DFQATT; CDR2 reads SNEGSKA (reference sequence). The CDR3 protein is CSAISGTGGSGTEAVF. The CDR3 DNA sequence: TGCAGTGCTATTTCCGGGACAGGGGGCAGTGGGACTGAAGCTGTCTTT.